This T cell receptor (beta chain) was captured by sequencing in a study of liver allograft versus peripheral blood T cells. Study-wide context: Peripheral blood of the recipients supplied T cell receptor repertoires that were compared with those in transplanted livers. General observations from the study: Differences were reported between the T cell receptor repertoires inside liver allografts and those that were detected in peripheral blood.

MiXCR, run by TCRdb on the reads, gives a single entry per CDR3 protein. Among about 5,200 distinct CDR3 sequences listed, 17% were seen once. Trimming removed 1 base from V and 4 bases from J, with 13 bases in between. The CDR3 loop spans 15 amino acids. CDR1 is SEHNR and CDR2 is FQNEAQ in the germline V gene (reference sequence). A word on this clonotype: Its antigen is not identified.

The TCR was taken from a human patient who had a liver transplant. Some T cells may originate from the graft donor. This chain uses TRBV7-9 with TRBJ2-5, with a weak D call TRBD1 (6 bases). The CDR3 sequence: CASSLGGLGGETQYF. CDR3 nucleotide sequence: TGTGCCAGCAGCTTAGGAGGTCTAGGGGGAGAGACCCAGTACTTC.